A single sample gave rise to the 20 T cell receptor beta chains below, sequenced in a study of blood T cell repertoires in COVID-19. Sequencing was performed with immunoSEQ multiplex PCR; in TCRdb, only in-frame clones are kept and a portion is missing. Of roughly 80,000 clones listed, about 85% are singletons. Source material: peripheral blood. These TCRs come from a man in his 60s with active or convalescent COVID-19.

This chain links TRBV4-3 with TRBJ1-4; D might be TRBD1 (6 bases). The germline V gene has CDR1 LGHNA and CDR2 YSLEER. The CDR3 contains 15 residues. The V and J ends lost 4 bases and 7 bases respectively, with 16 bases between them. CDR3: CASSRLGGDSEKLFF. The CDR3 DNA reads TGCGCCAGCAGCCGATTAGGGGGAGATAGTGAAAAACTGTTTTTT.

This chain joins TRBV19 and TRBJ1-4; perhaps TRBD1 as D (6 bases). CDR1 and CDR2 from the germline V gene are LNHDA and SQIVND (reference sequence). V lost 3 bases and J lost 3, with 11 bases in between. The CDR3 has 15 amino acids. CDR3 in DNA: TGTGCCAGTAGTATTGGGGGCCAGGCTAATGAAAAACTGTTTTTT. This gives the protein CASSIGGQANEKLFF.

The chain combines TRBV7-9 with TRBJ2-2; 7 nucleotides match TRBD1. Trimming took 6 bases from V and 4 from J; bases not matched to a gene: 11. Germline V lookup: CDR1 SEHNR, CDR2 FQNEAQ (reference sequence). The CDR3 is 16 residues long. The CDR3 here is CASSKNRDRRTGELFF. CDR3 sequence (DNA): TGTGCCAGCAGTAAAAACCGGGACAGACGCACCGGGGAGCTGTTTTTT.

V is TRBV5-6 and J is TRBJ2-1, with TRBD2 matching 9 bases. The CDR3 length is 17 residues. V trimming: 1 base; J trimming: 6 bases; junction bases outside the gene matches: 11. CDR1 and CDR2 (germline): SGHDT, YYEEEE. The CDR3 sequence: CASSLLVGAGGGNEQFF. The CDR3 DNA reads TGTGCCAGCAGCTTGCTGGTTGGAGCGGGGGGCGGCAATGAGCAGTTCTTC.

The rearrangement uses TRBV19 and TRBJ1-1, with 11 positions matching TRBD1. V was clipped by 5 bases and J by 4 bases; unmatched bases: 6. In germline, CDR1 is LNHDA, CDR2 SQIVND (reference sequence). CDR3 length: 15 residues. In nucleotides, the CDR3 is TGTGCCAGTAGTGGCACCGGGACAGGGGGCACTGAAGCTTTCTTT. Its translation: CASSGTGTGGTEAFF.

This clone was observed a single time. V usage is TRBV19 and J usage is TRBJ1-1; D is perhaps TRBD1 (6 bases). The CDR3 consists of 15 residues. CDR1 and CDR2 from the germline V gene are LNHDA and SQIVND (reference sequence). V was cut by 5 bases and J by 4 bases, with 17 bases left in between. CDR3 nucleotides: TGTGCCAGTAGTCGGCGGGGGGGCGAGGGCACTGAAGCTTTCTTT. Protein sequence: CASSRRGGEGTEAFF.

The chain uses TRBV7-9 and TRBJ2-7, with a weak D call TRBD2 (6 bases). Trimming cost V 5 bases and J 4 bases, with 9 bases left between them. Germline lookup yields CDR1 SEHNR and CDR2 FQNEAQ (reference sequence). The length of the CDR3 is 12 residues. This chain's CDR3 is CASSASGYEQYF. CDR3 bases: TGTGCCAGCAGCGCGAGCGGGTACGAGCAGTACTTC.

In its sample, this clone was seen a few times. V is TRBV11-1 and J is TRBJ2-5; TRBD1 matches 7 bases. The V segment lost 2 bases and the J segment 2 bases; nucleotides outside the gene matches: 5. This CDR3 is built from 15 residues. The germline gives CDR1 SGHAT, CDR2 FQDESV (reference sequence). The CDR3 here is CASSLLQGVQETQYF. CDR3 sequence (DNA): TGTGCCAGCAGCTTATTGCAGGGGGTACAAGAGACCCAGTACTTC.

V gene TRBV11-2 combines with J gene TRBJ1-2; 11 bases align to TRBD1. The CDR3 runs to 13 residues. V lost 8 bases, J lost 5 bases, and 4 bases stayed unmatched. Germline V gene data show CDR1 as SGHAT and CDR2 as FQNNGV. CDR3 region: CASGQGARYGYTF. The CDR3 nucleotides read TGTGCCAGCGGACAGGGGGCGCGGTATGGCTACACCTTC.

This chain links TRBV6-2 or TRBV6-3 with TRBJ2-1; 13 bases align to TRBD2. Germline V gene sequence: CDR1 MNHEY, CDR2 SVGEGT. V was pared by 3 bases and J by 0 bases, with 5 bases of the junction left unmatched. The CDR3 runs 18 residues. The CDR3 spells CASSYRLAGGGSYNEQFF. DNA of the CDR3: TGTGCCAGCAGTTATAGACTAGCGGGGGGAGGCTCCTACAATGAGCAGTTCTTC.

J is TRBJ2-5 and V is TRBV29-1; 8 bases line up with TRBD2. V was pared by 4 bases and J by 2 bases, with 6 bases of the junction left unmatched. CDR1 SQVTM and CDR2 ANQGSEA come from the germline V gene. The CDR3 has 14 amino acids. CDR3 amino acids: CSVGVSGEQETQYF. The CDR3 DNA sequence: TGCAGCGTTGGGGTTAGCGGGGAGCAAGAGACCCAGTACTTC.

The genes are TRBV11-1 and TRBJ2-5; 10 positions agree with TRBD1. CDR3 length: 16 residues. The V segment lost 5 bases and the J segment 4 bases; nucleotides outside the gene matches: 10. Germline V gene lookup returns CDR1 SGHAT and CDR2 FQDESV (reference sequence). The DNA for the CDR3 is TGTGCCAGCAGCATCCCGGGACAGGGGCGCAGAGAGACCCAGTACTTC. Residues: CASSIPGQGRRETQYF.

The chain uses TRBV6-5 and TRBJ1-1; D unresolved. Trimming took 0 bases from V and 4 from J, leaving 6 bases between them. Germline-derived CDR1 and CDR2 are MNHEY and SVGAGI. This CDR3 has 13 amino acids. DNA of the CDR3: TGTGCCAGCAGTTACTCTGCGGGCACTGAAGCTTTCTTT. It specifies CASSYSAGTEAFF.

The CDR3 sequence is CASSLGPSGQYYGYTF. For the CDR3, the DNA is TGTGCCAGCAGCTTAGGCCCCTCGGGACAGTATTATGGCTACACCTTC. J is TRBJ1-2 and V is TRBV13, with TRBD1 identical over 7 bases. Germline trimming cut 0 bases from V and 5 bases from J; bases unmatched to any gene: 9. CDR3 length equals 16 residues. Per germline, CDR1 PRHDT and CDR2 FYEKMQ (reference sequence).

This chain links TRBV29-1 with TRBJ1-1; D perhaps matches TRBD1 (6 bases). V lost 7 bases and J lost 0, with 21 bases in between. The CDR3 totals 16 residues. The germline V gene encodes CDR1 SQVTM and CDR2 ANQGSEA. The CDR3 nucleotides read TGCAGCGCCCGCGGGGGGGGCGGTTACATGAACACTGAAGCTTTCTTT. This sequence encodes CSARGGGGYMNTEAFF.

This chain joins TRBV5-1 and TRBJ2-5; D is perhaps TRBD2 (6 bases). Germline CDR1 and CDR2: SGHRS and YFSETQ. Trimming removed 0 bases at V and 5 bases at J, with 14 bases between. The CDR3 is made up of 15 amino acids. CDR3 residues: CASSLETRPLETQYF. CDR3 DNA: TGCGCCAGCAGCTTGGAGACTAGACCCCTGGAGACCCAGTACTTC.

The rearrangement uses TRBV15 and TRBJ1-5; D gene unclear. The V gene lost 0 bases and the J gene lost 2 bases, with 17 bases spanning the gap. The germline CDR1 and CDR2 sequences are LNHNV and YYDKDF (reference sequence). This CDR3 comprises 18 residues. The CDR3 here is CATSRDSGLLRGNQPQHF. The CDR3, as DNA: TGTGCCACCAGCAGAGATTCTGGGTTGTTGCGGGGCAATCAGCCCCAGCATTTT.

The rearrangement links TRBV3-1 (or the pseudogene TRBV3-2) to TRBJ1-1; D not resolved. CDR1 and CDR2 from the germline V gene are LGHDT and YNNKEL (reference sequence). The CDR3 loop spans 16 amino acids. V lost 3 bases and J lost 5, with 19 bases in between. In DNA form, the CDR3 reads TGTGCCAGCAGCCATGGATTAGACACGGCGGGGACTGAAGCTTTCTTT. Its translation is CASSHGLDTAGTEAFF.

This clone is a singleton in its sample. V is TRBV28 and J is TRBJ2-7; possible D gene TRBD2, 6 bases. Between the trimmed V and J ends, which lost 6 bases and 7 bases, there was a span of 19 bases. The CDR3 extends over 14 amino acids. Germline CDR1 is MDHEN and CDR2 is SYDVKM. CDR3 bases: TGTGCCAGCAGACTGGGATGGAGGGGATTGGAGCAGTACTTC. It is translated as CASRLGWRGLEQYF.

The chain couples TRBV29-1 to TRBJ2-7; 9 nucleotides agree with TRBD2. Germline V gene data show CDR1 as SQVTM and CDR2 as ANQGSEA. This CDR3 is built from 15 residues. J gave up 3 bases and V 0 bases, and 6 bases lay outside the gene matches. The CDR3 nucleotides are TGCAGCGTTGAAGATGCTAGCGGGGCGGACTACGAGCAGTACTTC. The encoded protein is CSVEDASGADYEQYF.